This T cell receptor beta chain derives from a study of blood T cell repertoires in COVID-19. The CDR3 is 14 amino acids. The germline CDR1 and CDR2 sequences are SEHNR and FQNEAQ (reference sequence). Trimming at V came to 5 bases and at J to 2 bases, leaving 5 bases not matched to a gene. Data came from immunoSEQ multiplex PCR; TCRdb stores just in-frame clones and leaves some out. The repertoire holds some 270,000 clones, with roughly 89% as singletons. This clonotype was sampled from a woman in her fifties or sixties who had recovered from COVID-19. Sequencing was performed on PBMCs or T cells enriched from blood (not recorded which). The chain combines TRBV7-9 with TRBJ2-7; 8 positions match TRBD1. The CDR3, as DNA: TGTGCCAGCAGCGTCCGGGACAGGACCTACGAGCAGTACTTC. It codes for CASSVRDRTYEQYF.